These T cell receptor beta chains were read from a single sample in a study of T cell changes during pregnancy in multiple sclerosis. Generated by immunoSEQ multiplex PCR, the TCRdb table keeps only in-frame clones and is missing some. This repertoire shows approximately 34,000 clones, 90% found once; its top ten account for approximately 4.1%. The sequences come from CD8+ T cells from peripheral blood mononuclear cells, collected after pregnancy. All receptors derive from a female donor with multiple sclerosis, enrolled in a pregnancy study. Each CDR3 is given with its conserved first and last residue. D genes are given only for firm matches. A row's size may be missing; if present it is once, few, many or a size class.

v_gene,d_gene,abundance,j_gene,CDR3aa,CDR3nt
TRBV7-3,.,.,TRBJ1-1,CASSLTGGMETEAFF,TGTGCCAGCAGCTTAACGGGAGGGATGGAGACTGAAGCTTTCTTT
TRBV6-6,.,.,TRBJ1-1,CASSYVGGTEAFF,TGTGCCAGCAGTTACGTAGGGGGAACTGAAGCTTTCTTT
TRBV7-8,.,.,TRBJ2-1,CASSARLVLGNEQFF,TGTGCCAGCAGCGCCCGACTAGTATTAGGCAATGAGCAGTTCTTC
TRBV27,.,.,TRBJ2-7,CASSLSTGSSYEQYF,TGTGCCAGCAGTTTATCAACGGGAAGCTCCTACGAGCAGTACTTC
TRBV18,.,once,TRBJ1-4,CASSPGPGGNEKLFF,TGTGCCAGCTCACCTGGACCGGGAGGAAATGAAAAACTGTTTTTT
TRBV27,.,.,TRBJ2-7,CASSSLYGGTYEQYF,TGTGCCAGCAGTTCCCTGTACGGGGGTACCTACGAGCAGTACTTC
TRBV27,TRBD2,.,TRBJ2-7,CASSLGLAAYEQYF,TGTGCCAGCAGTTTGGGACTAGCCGCGTACGAGCAGTACTTC
TRBV6-5,.,.,TRBJ2-5,CASSAGALGETQYF,TGTGCCAGCAGTGCGGGGGCCCTCGGCGAGACCCAGTACTTC
TRBV4-2,.,once,TRBJ2-2,CASSRGTVTGELFF,TGTGCCAGCAGCCGCGGGACAGTCACCGGGGAGCTGTTTTTT
TRBV6-5,TRBD1,.,TRBJ2-7,CASSYAGTGRSYEQYF,TGTGCCAGCAGTTACGCCGGGACAGGCCGTTCCTACGAGCAGTACTTC
TRBV2,.,.,TRBJ2-7,CAGGHRTYEQYF,TGTGCCGGGGGACACCGCACCTACGAGCAGTACTTC
TRBV7-8,TRBD1,once,TRBJ1-5,CASSTGQGASQPQHF,TGTGCCAGCAGCACCGGACAGGGGGCAAGTCAGCCCCAGCATTTT
TRBV25-1,.,once,TRBJ2-1,CASSGTGLAVNEQFF,TGTGCCAGCAGTGGCACAGGGTTGGCAGTCAATGAGCAGTTCTTC
TRBV9,TRBD2,few,TRBJ2-5,CASSVEGLASETQYF,TGTGCCAGCAGCGTAGAAGGACTAGCTTCGGAGACCCAGTACTTC
TRBV14,TRBD1,once,TRBJ1-4,CASSPPRGQGGEKLFF,TGTGCCAGCAGCCCCCCTCGAGGACAGGGAGGTGAAAAACTGTTTTTT
TRBV12-2,.,.,TRBJ1-6,CASRSTGTRQGHNSPLHF,TGTGCAAGTCGCTCGACCGGGACCCGACAGGGTCATAATTCACCCCTCCACTTT
TRBV10-3,TRBD1,.,TRBJ2-7,CAISADRDAYEQYF,TGTGCCATCAGTGCGGACAGGGACGCCTACGAGCAGTACTTC
TRBV9,.,.,TRBJ1-1,CASSKQGKNTEAFF,TGTGCCAGCAGCAAGCAGGGGAAAAACACTGAAGCTTTCTTT
TRBV6-1,.,.,TRBJ2-7,CASSESLPGTYEQYF,TGTGCCAGCAGTGAATCTCTCCCAGGGACCTACGAGCAGTACTTC
TRBV19,.,.,TRBJ1-5,CASSPGLENQPQHF,TGTGCCAGTAGTCCGGGACTTGAAAATCAGCCCCAGCATTTT
TRBV6-5,.,.,TRBJ1-1,CASSYGGVNTEAFF,TGTGCCAGCAGTTACGGCGGGGTGAACACTGAAGCTTTCTTT
TRBV7-9,.,.,TRBJ2-2,CASSTPVRGSGELFF,TGTGCCAGCAGCACACCTGTGAGGGGGTCCGGGGAGCTGTTTTTT
TRBV9,.,.,TRBJ2-1,CASSFGNEQFF,TGTGCCAGCAGCTTCGGCAATGAGCAGTTCTTC
TRBV4-1,.,few,TRBJ1-6,CASSQERAESPLHF,TGCGCCAGCAGCCAAGAGAGGGCAGAATCACCCCTCCACTTT
TRBV9,.,.,TRBJ2-2,CASSVYGGPGTGELFF,TGTGCCAGCAGCGTATACGGGGGGCCGGGCACCGGGGAGCTGTTTTTT
TRBV13,TRBD1,.,TRBJ1-6,CASSSNLGDRGDSPLHF,TGTGCCAGCAGCTCAAACTTGGGGGACAGGGGTGATTCACCCCTCCACTTT
TRBV13,TRBD1,once,TRBJ2-1,CASSQRGQDEQFF,TGTGCCAGCAGCCAGAGAGGACAGGATGAGCAGTTCTTC
TRBV6-5,.,.,TRBJ2-3,CASSYGGDTDTQYF,TGTGCCAGCAGTTACGGCGGGGATACAGATACGCAGTATTTT